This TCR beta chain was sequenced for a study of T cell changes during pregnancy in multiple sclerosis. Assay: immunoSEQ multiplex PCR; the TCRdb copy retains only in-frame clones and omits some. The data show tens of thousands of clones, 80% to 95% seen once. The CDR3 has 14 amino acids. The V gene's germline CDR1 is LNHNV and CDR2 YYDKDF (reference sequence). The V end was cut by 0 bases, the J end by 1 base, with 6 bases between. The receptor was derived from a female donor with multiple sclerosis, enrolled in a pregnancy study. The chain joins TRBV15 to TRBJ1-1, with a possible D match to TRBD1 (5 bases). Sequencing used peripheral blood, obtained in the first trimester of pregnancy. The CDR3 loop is CATSRDGGNTEAFF. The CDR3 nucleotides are TGTGCCACCAGCAGAGACGGGGGGAACACTGAAGCTTTCTTT. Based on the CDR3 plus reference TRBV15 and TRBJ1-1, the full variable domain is DAMVIQNPRYQVTQFGKPVTLSCSQTLNHNVMYWYQQKSSQAPKLLFHYYDKDFNNEADTPDNFQSRRPNTSFCFLDIRSPGLGDTAMYLCATSRDGGNTEAFFGQGTRLTVV.